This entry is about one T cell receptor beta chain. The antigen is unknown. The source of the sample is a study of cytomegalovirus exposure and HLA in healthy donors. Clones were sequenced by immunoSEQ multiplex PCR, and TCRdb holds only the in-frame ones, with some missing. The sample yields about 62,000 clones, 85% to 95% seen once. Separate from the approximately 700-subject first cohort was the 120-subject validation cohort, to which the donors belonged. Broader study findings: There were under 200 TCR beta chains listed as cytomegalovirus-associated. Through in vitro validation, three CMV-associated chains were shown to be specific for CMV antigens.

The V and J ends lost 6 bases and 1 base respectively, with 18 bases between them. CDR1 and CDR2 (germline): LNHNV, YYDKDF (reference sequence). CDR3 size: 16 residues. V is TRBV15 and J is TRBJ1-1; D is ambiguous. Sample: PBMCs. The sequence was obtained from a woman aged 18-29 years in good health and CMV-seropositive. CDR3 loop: CATREVGGRWNTEAFF. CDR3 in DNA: TGTGCCACCAGGGAGGTCGGCGGGCGTTGGAACACTGAAGCTTTCTTT.